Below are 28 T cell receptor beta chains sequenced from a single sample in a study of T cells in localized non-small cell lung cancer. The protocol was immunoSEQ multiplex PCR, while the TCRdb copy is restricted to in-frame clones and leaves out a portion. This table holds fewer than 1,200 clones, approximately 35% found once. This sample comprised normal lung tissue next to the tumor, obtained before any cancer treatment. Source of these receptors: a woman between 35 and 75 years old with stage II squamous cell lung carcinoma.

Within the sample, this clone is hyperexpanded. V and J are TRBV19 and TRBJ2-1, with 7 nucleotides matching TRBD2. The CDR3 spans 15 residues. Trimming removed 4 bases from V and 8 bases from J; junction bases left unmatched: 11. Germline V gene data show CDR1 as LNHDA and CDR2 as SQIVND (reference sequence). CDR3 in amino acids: CASSTTSGNFYEQFF. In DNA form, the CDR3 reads TGTGCCAGTAGTACTACGAGCGGGAACTTTTATGAGCAGTTCTTC.

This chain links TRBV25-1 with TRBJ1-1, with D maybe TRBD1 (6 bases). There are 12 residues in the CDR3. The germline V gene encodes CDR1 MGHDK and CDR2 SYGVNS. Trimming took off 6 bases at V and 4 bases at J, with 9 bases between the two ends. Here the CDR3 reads CASSGGGTEAFF. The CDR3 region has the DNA TGTGCCAGCAGCGGAGGGGGCACTGAAGCTTTCTTT.

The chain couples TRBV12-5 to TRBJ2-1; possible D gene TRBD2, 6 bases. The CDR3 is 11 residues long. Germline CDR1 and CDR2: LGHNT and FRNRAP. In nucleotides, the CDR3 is TGTGCCAGCGGGCGGGGAGCGTGGGGGTTCTTC. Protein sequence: CASGRGAWGFF.

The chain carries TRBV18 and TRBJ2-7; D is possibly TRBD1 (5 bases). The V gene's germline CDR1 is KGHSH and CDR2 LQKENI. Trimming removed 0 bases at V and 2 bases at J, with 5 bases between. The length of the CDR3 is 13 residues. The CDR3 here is CASSPPGAYEQYF. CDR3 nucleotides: TGTGCCAGCTCACCACCAGGGGCCTACGAGCAGTACTTC.

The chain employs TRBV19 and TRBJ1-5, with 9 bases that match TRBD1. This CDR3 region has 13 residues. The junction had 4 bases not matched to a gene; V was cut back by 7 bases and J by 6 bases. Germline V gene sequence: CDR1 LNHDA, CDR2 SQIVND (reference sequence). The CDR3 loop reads CASTGQGGQPQHF. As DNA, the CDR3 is TGTGCCAGTACGGGACAGGGCGGTCAGCCCCAGCATTTT.

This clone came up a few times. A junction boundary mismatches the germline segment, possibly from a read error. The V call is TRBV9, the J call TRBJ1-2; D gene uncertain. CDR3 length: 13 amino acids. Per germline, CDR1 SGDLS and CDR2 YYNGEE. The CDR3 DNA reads TGTGCCAGCAGTGAGGCGGAAAACTATGGTTACACCTTC. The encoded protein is CASSEAENYGYTF.

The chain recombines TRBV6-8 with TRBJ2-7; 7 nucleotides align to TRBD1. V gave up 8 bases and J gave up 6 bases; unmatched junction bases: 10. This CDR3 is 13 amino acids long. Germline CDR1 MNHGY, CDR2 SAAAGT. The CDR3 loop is CASGYRGGLEQYF. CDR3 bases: TGTGCCAGCGGGTACAGGGGTGGTCTCGAGCAGTACTTC.

The CDR3 DNA sequence: TGTGCCAGTACTGGGGGGGCGGGGAATCAGCCCCAGCATTTT. It translates to CASTGGAGNQPQHF. This rearrangement joins TRBV19 to TRBJ1-5; D might be TRBD1 (6 bases). V lost 7 bases to trimming and J lost 4 bases, with 14 bases between them. Germline assignment: CDR1 LNHDA and CDR2 SQIVND (reference sequence). The CDR3 is made up of 14 amino acids. The full variable domain, with the rest looked up from reference TRBV19 and TRBJ1-5, is DGGITQSPKYLFRKEGQNVTLSCEQNLNHDAMYWYRQDPGQGLRLIYYSQIVNDFQKGDIAEGYSVSREKKESFPLTVTSAQKNPTAFYLCASTGGAGNQPQHFGDGTRLSIL.

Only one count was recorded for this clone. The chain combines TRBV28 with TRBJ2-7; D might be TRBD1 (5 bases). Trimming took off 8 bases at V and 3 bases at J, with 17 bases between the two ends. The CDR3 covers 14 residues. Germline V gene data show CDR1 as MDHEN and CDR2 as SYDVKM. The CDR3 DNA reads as TGTGCCAGCCGAGAACAGGACGTGCTCTACGAGCAGTACTTC. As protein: CASREQDVLYEQYF.

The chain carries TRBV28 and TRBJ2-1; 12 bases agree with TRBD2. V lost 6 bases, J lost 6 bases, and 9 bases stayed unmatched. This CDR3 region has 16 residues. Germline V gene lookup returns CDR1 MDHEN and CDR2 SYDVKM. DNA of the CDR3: TGTGCCAGCAGCCAAACACCGGGACTAGCGGGCAATGAGCAGTTCTTC. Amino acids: CASSQTPGLAGNEQFF. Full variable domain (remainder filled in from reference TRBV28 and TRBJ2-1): DVKVTQSSRYLVKRTGEKVFLECVQDMDHENMFWYRQDPGLGLRLIYFSYDVKMKEKGDIPEGYSVSREKKERFSLILESASTNQTSMYLCASSQTPGLAGNEQFFGPGTRLTVL.

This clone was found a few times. CDR3 amino acids: CASSPRTGGSAGELFF. The CDR3 coding sequence is TGTGCCAGCTCACCAAGGACAGGGGGTTCGGCCGGGGAGCTGTTTTTT. This rearrangement joins TRBV18 to TRBJ2-2; 10 bases fit TRBD1. The CDR3 contains 16 residues. Germline V gene sequence: CDR1 KGHSH, CDR2 LQKENI. V trimming: 2 bases; J trimming: 6 bases; junction bases outside the gene matches: 6.

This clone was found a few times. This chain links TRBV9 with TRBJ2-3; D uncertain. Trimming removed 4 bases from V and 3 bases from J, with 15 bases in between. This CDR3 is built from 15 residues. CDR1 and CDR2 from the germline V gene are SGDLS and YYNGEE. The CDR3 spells CASSIHHKVTDTQYF. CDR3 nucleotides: TGTGCCAGCAGCATCCATCATAAGGTGACAGATACGCAGTATTTT.

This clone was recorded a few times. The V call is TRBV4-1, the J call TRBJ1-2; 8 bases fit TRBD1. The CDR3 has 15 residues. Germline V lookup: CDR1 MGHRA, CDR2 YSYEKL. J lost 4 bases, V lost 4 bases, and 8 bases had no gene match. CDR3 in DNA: TGCGCCAGCAGCCCCACCGGGACAGGCGTCTATGGCTACACCTTC. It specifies CASSPTGTGVYGYTF.

This CDR3 reads CAWSVERDTQYF. The CDR3 DNA follows: TGTGCCTGGAGTGTAGAACGAGATACGCAGTATTTT. The rearrangement uses TRBV30 and TRBJ2-3; D is unclear. This CDR3 is 12 amino acids long. Germline V gives CDR1 GTSNPN, CDR2 SVGIG (reference sequence). The V end lost 0 bases, the J end lost 5 bases, and 6 bases lay between the germline ends.

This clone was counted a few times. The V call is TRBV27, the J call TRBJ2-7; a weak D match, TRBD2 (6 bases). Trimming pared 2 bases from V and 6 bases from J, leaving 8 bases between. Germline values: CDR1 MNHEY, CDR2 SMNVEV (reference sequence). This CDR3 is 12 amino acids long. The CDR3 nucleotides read TGTGCCAGCAGTTTAGGAGGGGTCGAGCAGTACTTC. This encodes CASSLGGVEQYF.

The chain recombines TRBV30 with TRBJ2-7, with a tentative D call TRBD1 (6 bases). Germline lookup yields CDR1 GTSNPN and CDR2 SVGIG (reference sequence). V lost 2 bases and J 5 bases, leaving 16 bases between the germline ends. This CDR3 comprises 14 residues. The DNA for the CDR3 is TGTGCCTGGAGTTTAACTGGGACAAACGACGAGCAGTACTTC. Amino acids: CAWSLTGTNDEQYF.

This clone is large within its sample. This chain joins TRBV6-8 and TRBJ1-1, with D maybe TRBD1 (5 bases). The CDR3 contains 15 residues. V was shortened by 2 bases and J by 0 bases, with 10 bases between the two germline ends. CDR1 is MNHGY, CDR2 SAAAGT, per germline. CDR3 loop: CASSYPGRVNTEAFF. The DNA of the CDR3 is TGTGCCAGCAGTTACCCGGGACGAGTGAACACTGAAGCTTTCTTT.

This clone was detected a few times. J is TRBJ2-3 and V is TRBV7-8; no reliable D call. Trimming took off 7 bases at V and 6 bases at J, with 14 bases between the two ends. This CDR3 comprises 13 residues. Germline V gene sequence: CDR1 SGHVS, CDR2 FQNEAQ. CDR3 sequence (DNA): TGTGCCAGCATCCCTCCTCTCTCGGATACGCAGTATTTT. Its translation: CASIPPLSDTQYF.

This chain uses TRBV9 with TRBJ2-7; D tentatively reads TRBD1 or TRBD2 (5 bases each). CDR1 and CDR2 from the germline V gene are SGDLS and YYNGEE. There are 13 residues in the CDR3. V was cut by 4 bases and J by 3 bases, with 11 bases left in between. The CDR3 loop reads CASSTGTSYEQYF. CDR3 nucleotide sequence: TGTGCCAGCAGCACCGGGACCAGCTACGAGCAGTACTTC.

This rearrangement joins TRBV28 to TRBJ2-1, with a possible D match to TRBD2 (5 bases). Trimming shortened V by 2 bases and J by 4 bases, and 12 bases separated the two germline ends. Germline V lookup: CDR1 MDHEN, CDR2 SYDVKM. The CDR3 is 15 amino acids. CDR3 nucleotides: TGTGCCAGCAGTTTACCCGAGCGGAAGTACAATGAGCAGTTCTTC. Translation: CASSLPERKYNEQFF.

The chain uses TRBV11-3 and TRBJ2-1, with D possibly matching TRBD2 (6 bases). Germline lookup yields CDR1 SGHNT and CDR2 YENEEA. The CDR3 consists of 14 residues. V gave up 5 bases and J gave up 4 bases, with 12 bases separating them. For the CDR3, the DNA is TGTGCCAGCAGCCAGATAGCGGTTTACAATGAGCAGTTCTTC. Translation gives CASSQIAVYNEQFF.

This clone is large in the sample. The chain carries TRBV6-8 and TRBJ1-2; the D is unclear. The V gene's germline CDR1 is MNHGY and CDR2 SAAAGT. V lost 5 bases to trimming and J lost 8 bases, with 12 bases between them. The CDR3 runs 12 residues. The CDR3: CASSALGGGYTF. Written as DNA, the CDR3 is TGTGCCAGCAGTGCCCTCGGAGGGGGCTACACCTTC.

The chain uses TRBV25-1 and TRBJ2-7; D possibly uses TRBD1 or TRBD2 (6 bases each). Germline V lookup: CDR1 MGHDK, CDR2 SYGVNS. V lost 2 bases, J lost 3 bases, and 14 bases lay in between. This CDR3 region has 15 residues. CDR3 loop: CASSEVGGGLYEQYF. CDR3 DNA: TGTGCCAGCAGTGAAGTCGGGGGCGGCCTCTACGAGCAGTACTTC.

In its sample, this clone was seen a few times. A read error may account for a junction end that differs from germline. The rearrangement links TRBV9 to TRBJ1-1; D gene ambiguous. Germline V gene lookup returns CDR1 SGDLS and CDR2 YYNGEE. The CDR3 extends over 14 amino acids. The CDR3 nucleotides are TGTGCCAGCAGTGTAGAGTCCGTTCCCACTGAAGCTTTCTTT. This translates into CASSVESVPTEAFF.

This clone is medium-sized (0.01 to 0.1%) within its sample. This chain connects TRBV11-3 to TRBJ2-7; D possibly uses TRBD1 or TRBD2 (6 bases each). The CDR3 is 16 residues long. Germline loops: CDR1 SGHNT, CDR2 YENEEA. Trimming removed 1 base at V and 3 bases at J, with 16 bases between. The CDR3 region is CASSLGPGADYYEQYF. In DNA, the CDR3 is TGTGCCAGCAGCTTAGGACCGGGGGCCGATTACTACGAGCAGTACTTC.

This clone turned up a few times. Here the CDR3 DNA reads TGTGCCAGCAGCTTAGGTCCCAGCCACTATGGCTACACCTTC. This sequence encodes CASSLGPSHYGYTF. The J gene is TRBJ1-2, the V gene TRBV11-3; D is ambiguous. CDR3 length: 14 residues. Germline CDR1 is SGHNT and CDR2 is YENEEA. Trimming took 1 base from V and 3 from J, leaving 9 bases between them.

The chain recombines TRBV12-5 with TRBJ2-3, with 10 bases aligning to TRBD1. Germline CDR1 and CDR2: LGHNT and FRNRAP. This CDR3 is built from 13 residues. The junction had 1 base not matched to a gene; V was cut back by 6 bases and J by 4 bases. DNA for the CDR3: TGTGCTAGTGGGGGGACAGGGGCAGATACGCAGTATTTT. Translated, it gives CASGGTGADTQYF.

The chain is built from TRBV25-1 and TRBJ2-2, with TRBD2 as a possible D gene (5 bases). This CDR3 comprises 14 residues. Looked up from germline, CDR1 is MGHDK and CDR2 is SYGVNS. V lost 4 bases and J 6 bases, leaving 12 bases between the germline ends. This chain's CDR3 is CASSAIGLAGELFF. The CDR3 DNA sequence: TGTGCCAGCAGTGCTATCGGACTGGCCGGGGAGCTGTTTTTT.